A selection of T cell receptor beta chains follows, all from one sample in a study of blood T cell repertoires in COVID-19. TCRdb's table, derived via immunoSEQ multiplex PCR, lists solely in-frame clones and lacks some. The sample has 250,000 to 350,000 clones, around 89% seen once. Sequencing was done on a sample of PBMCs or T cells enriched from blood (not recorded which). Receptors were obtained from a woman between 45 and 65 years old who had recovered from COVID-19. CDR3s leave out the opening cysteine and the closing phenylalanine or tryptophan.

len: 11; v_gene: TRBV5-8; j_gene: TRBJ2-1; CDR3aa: ASSSRGYNEQF
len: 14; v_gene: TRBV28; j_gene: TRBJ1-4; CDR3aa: ASSLPGTATNEKLF
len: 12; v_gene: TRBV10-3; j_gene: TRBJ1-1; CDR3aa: AISERQVNTEAF
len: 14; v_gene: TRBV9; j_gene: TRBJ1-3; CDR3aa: ASSVGWMTAGNTIY
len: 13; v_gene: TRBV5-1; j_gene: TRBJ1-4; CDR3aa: ASSLEGAANEKLF
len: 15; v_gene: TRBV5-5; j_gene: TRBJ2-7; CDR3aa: ASPWTGGLTITYEQY
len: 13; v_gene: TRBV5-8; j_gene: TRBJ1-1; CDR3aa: ASSSDRGWRTEAF
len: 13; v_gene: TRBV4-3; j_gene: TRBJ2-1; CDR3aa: ASSQERFAYNEQF
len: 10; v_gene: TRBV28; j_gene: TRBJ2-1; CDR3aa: ASSLRPSEQF
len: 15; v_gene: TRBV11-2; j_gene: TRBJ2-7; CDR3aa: ASSLGGPGQGPAEQY
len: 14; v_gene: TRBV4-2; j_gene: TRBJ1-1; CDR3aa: ASSPKKGGASTEAF
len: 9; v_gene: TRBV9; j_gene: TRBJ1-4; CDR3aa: AGGEREKLF
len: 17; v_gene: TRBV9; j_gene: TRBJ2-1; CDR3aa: ASSVEEAGGPGSYNEQF
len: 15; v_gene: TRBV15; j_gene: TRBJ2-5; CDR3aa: ATSRDPPGGAQETQY
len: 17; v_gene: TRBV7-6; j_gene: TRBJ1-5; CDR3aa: ASSLAETGSLYSNQPQH
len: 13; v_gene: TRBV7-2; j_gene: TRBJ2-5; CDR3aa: ASSLGLAGSETQY
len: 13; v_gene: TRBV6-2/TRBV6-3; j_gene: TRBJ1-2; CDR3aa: ASSPRGGSNYGYT
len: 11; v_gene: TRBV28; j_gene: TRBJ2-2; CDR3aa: ASSFQNTGELF
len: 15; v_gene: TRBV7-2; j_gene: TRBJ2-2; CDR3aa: ASSARDRAIYTGELF
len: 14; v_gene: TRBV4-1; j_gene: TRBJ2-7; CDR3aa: ASSQATSGRVYEQY
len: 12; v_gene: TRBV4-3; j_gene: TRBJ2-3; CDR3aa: ASSQGQGLDTQY
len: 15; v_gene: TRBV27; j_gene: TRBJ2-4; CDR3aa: ASSLSAGVRDSGIQY
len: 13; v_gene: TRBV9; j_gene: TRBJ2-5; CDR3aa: ASSVGLAEGETQY
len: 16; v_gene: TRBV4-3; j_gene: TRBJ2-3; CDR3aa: ASSQGLASGGSTDTQY
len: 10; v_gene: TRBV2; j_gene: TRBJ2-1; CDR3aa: ASSRQGNEQF
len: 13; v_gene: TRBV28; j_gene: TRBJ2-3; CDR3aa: ASSLGQPSTDTQY
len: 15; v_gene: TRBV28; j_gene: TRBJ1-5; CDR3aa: ASSGTGGRLGNQPQH
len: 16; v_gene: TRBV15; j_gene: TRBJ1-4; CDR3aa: ATSRDAGGSRRNEKLF
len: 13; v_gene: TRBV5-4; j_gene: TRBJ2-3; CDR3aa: ASSPAGGDTDTQY
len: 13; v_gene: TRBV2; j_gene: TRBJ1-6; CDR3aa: ASRKIQGAESPLH
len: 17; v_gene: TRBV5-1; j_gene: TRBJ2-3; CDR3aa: ASSLAGSVGQGGTDTQY
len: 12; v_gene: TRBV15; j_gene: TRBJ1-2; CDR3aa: ATSRQGMGYGYT
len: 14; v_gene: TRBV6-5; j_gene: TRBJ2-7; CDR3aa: ASSYSYGTSGREQY
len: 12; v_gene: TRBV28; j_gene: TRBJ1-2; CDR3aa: ASRRGQGIYGYT
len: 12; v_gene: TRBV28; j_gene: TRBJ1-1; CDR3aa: ASSLPETGREAF
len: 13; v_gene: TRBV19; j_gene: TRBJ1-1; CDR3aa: ASSITRGMNTEAF
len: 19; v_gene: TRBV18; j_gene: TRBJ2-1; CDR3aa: ASSPDSGTSGRSWVYNEQF
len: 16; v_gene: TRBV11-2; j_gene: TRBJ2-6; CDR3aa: ASSSTGQGARGANVLT
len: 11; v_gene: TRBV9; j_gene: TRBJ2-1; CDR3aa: ASSVVSGNEQF
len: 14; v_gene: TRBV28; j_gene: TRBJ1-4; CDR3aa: ASSTPGRGDSEKLF
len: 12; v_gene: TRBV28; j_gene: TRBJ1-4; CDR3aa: ASTTTGTWEKLF
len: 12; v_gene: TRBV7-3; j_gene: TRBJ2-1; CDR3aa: ASSKNRDYNEQF
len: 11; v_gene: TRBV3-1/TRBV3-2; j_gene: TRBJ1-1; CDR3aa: ASSRPPATEAF
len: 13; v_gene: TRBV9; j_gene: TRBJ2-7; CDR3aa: ASSVDGTSSYEQY
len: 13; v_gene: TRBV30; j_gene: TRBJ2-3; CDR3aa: AWSGGEGLKGTQY
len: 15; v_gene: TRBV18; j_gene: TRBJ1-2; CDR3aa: ASSPLDKRQGRDGYT
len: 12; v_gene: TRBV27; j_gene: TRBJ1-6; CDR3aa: ASSFRQGGSPLH
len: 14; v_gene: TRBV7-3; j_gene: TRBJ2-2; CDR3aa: ASSLTMTSGTGELF
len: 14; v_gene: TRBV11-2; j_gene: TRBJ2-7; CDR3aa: ASSLVVEGGAYEQY
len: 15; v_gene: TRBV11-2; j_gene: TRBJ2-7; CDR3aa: ASSLQSTSGRAIEQY
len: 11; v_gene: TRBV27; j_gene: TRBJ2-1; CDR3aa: ASRTGGGNGQF
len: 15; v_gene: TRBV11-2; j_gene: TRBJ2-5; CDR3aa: ASSLHKEVGGLETQY
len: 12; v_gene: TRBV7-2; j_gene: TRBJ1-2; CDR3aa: ASSPRTGDYGYT
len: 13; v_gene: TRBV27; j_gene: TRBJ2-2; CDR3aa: ATKGELAGEGELF
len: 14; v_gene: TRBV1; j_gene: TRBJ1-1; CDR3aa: TSSHLPGGRNTEAF
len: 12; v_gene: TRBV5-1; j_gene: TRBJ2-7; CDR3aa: ASSLEEGEDEQY